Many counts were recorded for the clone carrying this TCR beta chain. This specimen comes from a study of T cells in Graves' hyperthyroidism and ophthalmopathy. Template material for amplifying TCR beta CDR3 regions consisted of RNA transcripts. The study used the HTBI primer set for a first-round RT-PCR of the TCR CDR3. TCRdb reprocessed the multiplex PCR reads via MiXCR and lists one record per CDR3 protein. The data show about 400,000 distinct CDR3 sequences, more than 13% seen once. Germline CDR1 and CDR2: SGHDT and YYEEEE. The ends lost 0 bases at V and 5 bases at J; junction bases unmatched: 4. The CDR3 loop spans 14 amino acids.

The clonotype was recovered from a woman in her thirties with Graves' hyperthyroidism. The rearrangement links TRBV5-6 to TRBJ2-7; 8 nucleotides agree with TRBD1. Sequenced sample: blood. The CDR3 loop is CASSLGTGTHEQYF. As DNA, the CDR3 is TGTGCCAGCAGCTTGGGGACAGGGACCCACGAGCAGTACTTC.